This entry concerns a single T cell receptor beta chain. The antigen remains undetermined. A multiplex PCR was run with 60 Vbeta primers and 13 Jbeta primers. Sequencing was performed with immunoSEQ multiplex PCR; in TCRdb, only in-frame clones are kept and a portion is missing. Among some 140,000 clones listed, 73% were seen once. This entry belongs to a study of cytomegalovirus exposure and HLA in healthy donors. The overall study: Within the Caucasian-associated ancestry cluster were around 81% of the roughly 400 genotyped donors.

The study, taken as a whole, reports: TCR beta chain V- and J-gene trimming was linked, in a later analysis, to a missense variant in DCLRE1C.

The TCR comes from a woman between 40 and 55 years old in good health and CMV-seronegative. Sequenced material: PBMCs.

In nucleotides, the CDR3 is TGTGCCAGCAGCTCCGGGACTAGCGCTCGGACCGGGGAGCTGTTTTTT. It is translated as CASSSGTSARTGELFF. This chain connects TRBV5-8 to TRBJ2-2, with 10 nucleotides matching TRBD2. The V gene end was trimmed by 3 bases and the J gene end by 5 bases; junction bases not matched to a gene: 7. This CDR3 contains 16 residues. CDR1 is SGHTS and CDR2 is YDEGEE in the germline V gene.